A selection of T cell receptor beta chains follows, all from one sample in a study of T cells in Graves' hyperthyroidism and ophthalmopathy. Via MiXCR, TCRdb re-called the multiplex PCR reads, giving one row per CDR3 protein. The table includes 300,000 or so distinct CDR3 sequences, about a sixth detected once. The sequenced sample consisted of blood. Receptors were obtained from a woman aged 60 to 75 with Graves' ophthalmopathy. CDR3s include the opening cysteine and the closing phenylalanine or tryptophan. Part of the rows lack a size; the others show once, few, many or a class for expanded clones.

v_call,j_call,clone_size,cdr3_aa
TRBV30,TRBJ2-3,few,CAWIGTGATDTQYF
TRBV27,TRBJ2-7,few,CASSERGQGDEQYF
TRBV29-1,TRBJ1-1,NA,CSVPRGTSEAFF
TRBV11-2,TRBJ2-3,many,CASSATTSGGLDTQYF
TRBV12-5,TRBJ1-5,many,CASGSELLLRGNQPQHF
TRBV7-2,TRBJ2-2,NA,CASSRRTGNTGELFF
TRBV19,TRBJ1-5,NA,CASSTYRGLNNQPQHF
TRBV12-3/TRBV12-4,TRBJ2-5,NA,CASSFRASGTQETQYF
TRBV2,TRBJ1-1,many,CASLQRGGAFF
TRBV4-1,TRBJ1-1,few,CASSETAYTEAFF
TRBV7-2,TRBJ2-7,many,CASSSGQGAVLYEQYF
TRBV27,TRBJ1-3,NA,CASSLRNTQGGGNTIYF